The 25 T cell receptor beta chains reported below all come from one sample, sequenced in a study of blood T cell repertoires in COVID-19 (dated by TCRdb to the early 2020s). The receptor library was made with the immunoSEQ multiplex PCR assay. The clones in this table, taken by TCRdb from immuneACCESS, are in-frame only. Not every clone is retained; where verified, under half of the shortfall comes from an unresolved V gene, and the cause of the rest is unknown. The sample has 160,000 or so clones on record, approximately 90% of them singletons. 2% to 3% of the sample goes to the ten largest clones. Sequencing was performed on peripheral blood. Receptors originate from a woman aged 70-85 years with acute or convalescent COVID-19.

The V call is TRBV7-6, the J call TRBJ2-1, with 9 nucleotides matching TRBD2. Germline CDR1 is SGHVS and CDR2 is FNYEAQ. J gave up 6 bases and V 7 bases, and 10 bases lay outside the gene matches. This CDR3 is 15 amino acids long. The chain's CDR3 is CASTPGLALPNEQFF. CDR3 bases: TGTGCCAGCACACCGGGACTAGCCCTTCCCAATGAGCAGTTCTTC.

The gene calls are TRBV6-5 and TRBJ2-1; D not certain. The CDR3 extends over 14 amino acids. Trimming pared 9 bases from V and 2 bases from J, leaving 14 bases between. Germline lookup yields CDR1 MNHEY and CDR2 SVGAGI. CDR3 residues: CASMRQQTYNEQFF. The CDR3 DNA reads TGTGCCAGTATGAGGCAGCAGACCTACAATGAGCAGTTCTTC.

The chain has TRBV5-4 and TRBJ2-7; maybe TRBD1 (7 bases). This CDR3 spans 15 amino acids. In germline, CDR1 is SGHNT, CDR2 YYREEE (reference sequence). Trimming stripped 0 bases from V and 3 bases from J, with 13 bases between. The CDR3 DNA is TGTGCCAGCAGCTTGGGCGGGACAGCGAACTACGAGCAGTACTTC. This translates into CASSLGGTANYEQYF.

This chain joins TRBV15 and TRBJ2-7; 8 bases agree with TRBD1. The CDR3 loop spans 18 amino acids. Germline trimming cut 0 bases from V and 1 base from J; bases unmatched to any gene: 11. Germline CDR1 and CDR2: LNHNV and YYDKDF (reference sequence). CDR3 in DNA: TGTGCCACCAGCAGAGATCGCTCTGCGACAGGGGTTTCCTACGAGCAGTACTTC. Translating gives CATSRDRSATGVSYEQYF.

The V call is TRBV2, the J call TRBJ1-2; 7 bases agree with TRBD1. Per germline, CDR1 SNHLY and CDR2 FYNNEI. This CDR3 comprises 13 residues. The V gene end was trimmed by 3 bases and the J gene end by 4 bases; junction bases not matched to a gene: 2. The CDR3 DNA sequence: TGTGCCAGCAGTGAGGGACAGCTCTATGGCTACACCTTC. It specifies CASSEGQLYGYTF.

The gene calls are TRBV6-5 and TRBJ2-7, with 10 bases lining up with TRBD1. Germline V gene data show CDR1 as MNHEY and CDR2 as SVGAGI. J was trimmed by 4 bases and V by 6 bases; bases with no gene match: 6. The CDR3 totals 14 residues. CDR3 region: CASRGQGKSYEQYF. As DNA, the CDR3 is TGTGCCAGCAGGGGACAGGGGAAGTCATACGAGCAGTACTTC.

V is TRBV5-5 and J is TRBJ2-1; possibly TRBD1 for D (5 bases). V was shortened by 1 base and J by 9 bases, with 17 bases between the two germline ends. Germline V gives CDR1 SGHKS, CDR2 YYEKEE (reference sequence). CDR3 size: 15 residues. CDR3: CASSLLDQGMIEQFF. Here the CDR3 DNA reads TGTGCCAGCAGCTTGCTAGATCAGGGAATGATTGAGCAGTTCTTC.

Worth noting for this clone: This CDR3 is also generated by other DNA sequences in the sample. This chain links TRBV3-1 (or the pseudogene TRBV3-2) with TRBJ1-6; D gene uncertain. This CDR3 region has 12 residues. Trimming shortened V by 1 base and J by 13 bases, and 8 bases separated the two germline ends. Germline V CDR1 and CDR2: LGHDT, YNNKEL (reference sequence). CDR3 in DNA: TGTGCCAGCAGCCAAGGAAGCCGGCCCCTCCACTTT. It is translated as CASSQGSRPLHF.

This clone was detected once. The gene calls are TRBV6-4 and TRBJ2-7; 9 bases align to TRBD1. The CDR3 has 14 residues. The V gene's germline CDR1 is MRHNA and CDR2 SNTAGT. Trimming removed 6 bases from V and 3 bases from J; junction bases left unmatched: 6. The CDR3 loop reads CASRTPGQGYEQYV. For the CDR3, the DNA is TGTGCCAGCAGGACTCCGGGACAGGGCTACGAGCAGTACGTC.

The chain employs TRBV6-5 and TRBJ1-2, with D possibly being TRBD1 (5 bases). The CDR3 has 13 residues. Germline V gene sequence: CDR1 MNHEY, CDR2 SVGAGI. The V and J ends lost 0 bases and 8 bases respectively, with 10 bases between them. The CDR3 nucleotides read TGTGCCAGCAGTTACTCGGGGGGTTGGGGCTACACCTTC. The encoded protein is CASSYSGGWGYTF.

J is TRBJ1-1 and V is TRBV5-1; the D is unclear. The V gene's germline CDR1 is SGHRS and CDR2 YFSETQ. The CDR3 loop spans 16 amino acids. V lost 0 bases and J lost 5, with 17 bases in between. This chain's CDR3 is CASSLAPSGSSTEAFF. The DNA for the CDR3 is TGCGCCAGCAGCTTGGCCCCTAGTGGTAGTAGTACTGAAGCTTTCTTT.

The rearrangement uses TRBV7-9 and TRBJ2-7; D possibly corresponds to TRBD2 (5 bases). Germline assignment: CDR1 SEHNR and CDR2 FQNEAQ (reference sequence). This CDR3 is built from 14 residues. Trimming removed 1 base at V and 2 bases at J, with 9 bases between. CDR3 residues: CASSLGGLTYEQYV. The CDR3 coding sequence is TGTGCCAGCAGCTTAGGAGGGCTGACCTACGAGCAGTACGTC.

As DNA, the CDR3 is TGTGCCAGCAGTGACGGGACAGGGTCCTCAGATACGCAGTATTTT. It is translated as CASSDGTGSSDTQYF. This chain uses TRBV6-1 with TRBJ2-3; TRBD1 agrees at 9 bases. CDR3 size: 15 residues. CDR1 is MNHNS, CDR2 SASEGT, per germline. Unmatched junction bases numbered 5, after V lost 3 bases and J lost 4 bases.

The chain joins TRBV14 to TRBJ1-2, with TRBD1 matching over 8 bases. Trimming cost V 3 bases and J 3 bases; bases outside gene matches: 21. CDR3 length: 20 residues. Germline loops: CDR1 SGHDN, CDR2 FVKESK. CDR3 in DNA: TGTGCCAGCAGCCATCCCCCGACCCGGGACAGGCGGGGGAAGTACTATGGCTACACCTTC. Its protein product is CASSHPPTRDRRGKYYGYTF.

The chain joins TRBV25-1 to TRBJ2-5, with a possible D match to TRBD2 (6 bases). Germline V gene sequence: CDR1 MGHDK, CDR2 SYGVNS. The CDR3 is made up of 13 amino acids. V was trimmed by 3 bases and J by 5 bases, leaving 10 bases between them. CDR3 loop: CASSEREGETQYF. The CDR3 DNA follows: TGTGCCAGCAGTGAGCGGGAAGGGGAGACCCAGTACTTC. The full variable domain, completed using reference TRBV25-1 and TRBJ2-5, is EADIYQTPRYLVIGTGKKITLECSQTMGHDKMYWYQQDPGMELHLIHYSYGVNSTEKGDLSSESTVSRIRTEHFPLTLESARPSHTSQYLCASSEREGETQYFGPGTRLLVL.

This chain joins TRBV2 and TRBJ2-4; D is possibly TRBD1 (5 bases). With 5 bases removed from V and 15 bases from J, the gap between germline ends came to 14 bases. The CDR3 runs 11 residues. Germline values: CDR1 SNHLY, CDR2 FYNNEI. For the CDR3, the DNA is TGTGCCAGCAGTCCGGACATTGCAAGGTACTTC. Its protein is CASSPDIARYF.

The chain couples TRBV19 to TRBJ2-7; TRBD1 agrees at 8 bases. The CDR3 contains 13 residues. Germline values: CDR1 LNHDA, CDR2 SQIVND (reference sequence). The ends lost 4 bases at V and 3 bases at J; junction bases unmatched: 2. DNA for the CDR3: TGTGCCAGTAGTACCGACAGGGGCTACGAGCAGTACTTC. The encoded protein is CASSTDRGYEQYF.

As concerns this clone: Other nucleotide sequences in the sample specify the same CDR3. CDR3 sequence: CASSRGLTLSGNTIYF. CDR3 in DNA: TGTGCCAGTAGTAGAGGACTGACGCTTAGTGGAAACACCATATATTTT. This chain joins TRBV19 and TRBJ1-3; D is unclear. V was pared by 4 bases and J by 3 bases, with 16 bases between. The germline V gene has CDR1 LNHDA and CDR2 SQIVND (reference sequence). The CDR3 covers 16 residues. The variable domain in full, with the rest retrieved from reference TRBV19 and TRBJ1-3, is DGGITQSPKYLFRKEGQNVTLSCEQNLNHDAMYWYRQDPGQGLRLIYYSQIVNDFQKGDIAEGYSVSREKKESFPLTVTSAQKNPTAFYLCASSRGLTLSGNTIYFGEGSWLTVV.

This chain joins TRBV6-2 or TRBV6-3 and TRBJ2-7, with 7 bases that match TRBD2. V shed 6 bases, J shed 4 bases, and the junction held 6 bases outside the gene matches. Germline values: CDR1 MNHEY, CDR2 SVGEGT. The CDR3 has 13 amino acids. CDR3 DNA: TGTGCCAGCAGCTCAATTAGCGGGTACGAGCAGTACTTC. Protein: CASSSISGYEQYF.

This sequence joins TRBV5-8 and TRBJ1-4, with unresolved D. The CDR3 has 14 amino acids. Germline CDR1 reads SGHTS; CDR2 reads YDEGEE. The ends were cut back, 7 bases at V and 4 bases at J, with 14 bases in the middle. The CDR3 DNA sequence: TGTGCCAGCGGCAGGCTGTCGAGTAATGAAAAACTGTTTTTT. Translating it yields CASGRLSSNEKLFF. Supplemented by reference TRBV5-8 and TRBJ1-4, the full variable domain reads EAGVTQSPTHLIKTRGQQATLRCSPISGHTSVYWYQQALGLGLQFLLWYDEGEERNRGNFPPRFSGRQFPNYSSELNVNALELEDSALYLCASGRLSSNEKLFFGSGTQLSVL.

This clone has a handful of counts. V gene TRBV1 combines with J gene TRBJ1-4; the D call TRBD1 from the table was never checked on the DNA. TRBV1 is labeled a pseudogene. The CDR3 extends over 16 amino acids. In DNA form, the CDR3 reads TGCACCAGCAGCCAACTTAGGGACAGTCCTAATGAAAAACTGTTTTTT. It translates to CTSSQLRDSPNEKLFF.

The V and J genes are TRBV18 and TRBJ2-5, with D tentatively TRBD2 (5 bases). Germline V lookup: CDR1 KGHSH, CDR2 LQKENI. The V gene lost 0 bases and the J gene lost 3 bases, with 11 bases spanning the gap. The length of the CDR3 is 15 residues. The CDR3 reads CASSPPMDSEETQYF. DNA of the CDR3: TGTGCCAGCTCACCACCAATGGACTCCGAAGAGACCCAGTACTTC. The whole variable domain, filled in from reference TRBV18 and TRBJ2-5, reads NAGVMQNPRHLVRRRGQEARLRCSPMKGHSHVYWYRQLPEEGLKFMVYLQKENIIDESGMPKERFSAEFPKEGPSILRIQQVVRGDSAAYFCASSPPMDSEETQYFGPGTRLLVL.

The rearrangement uses TRBV28 and TRBJ1-2, with 7 nucleotides matching TRBD1. CDR3 length equals 14 residues. The trim removed 4 bases at V and 4 bases at J, leaving 6 bases unmatched. Per the germline V gene, CDR1 is MDHEN and CDR2 is SYDVKM. The CDR3 DNA is TGTGCCAGCAGTTGGCAGGGGGATCTCTATGGCTACACCTTC. Translated, it gives CASSWQGDLYGYTF.

The table lists this clone with a few counts. The gene calls are TRBV5-1 and TRBJ2-2; 12 bases match TRBD1. CDR1 is SGHRS, CDR2 YFSETQ, per germline. Losses at the gene ends were 7 bases for V and 2 bases for J; bases not matched to a gene: 0. The CDR3 has 14 residues. The DNA of the CDR3 is TGCGCCAGCGGGACAGGGGGCAACACCGGGGAGCTGTTTTTT. It encodes CASGTGGNTGELFF. The full variable domain, its missing parts supplied by reference TRBV5-1 and TRBJ2-2, is KAGVTQTPRYLIKTRGQQVTLSCSPISGHRSVSWYQQTPGQGLQFLFEYFSETQRNKGNFPGRFSGRQFSNSRSEMNVSTLELGDSALYLCASGTGGNTGELFFGEGSRLTVL.

V and J are TRBV19 and TRBJ1-3; the D gene is possibly TRBD1 (5 bases). Germline loops: CDR1 LNHDA, CDR2 SQIVND (reference sequence). V lost 2 bases and J 0 bases, leaving 11 bases between the germline ends. The CDR3 has 16 residues. DNA of the CDR3: TGTGCCAGTAGTATACCGGGGGGAGTCTCTGGAAACACCATATATTTT. This sequence encodes CASSIPGGVSGNTIYF.